This T cell receptor beta chain was captured by sequencing in a study of OX40 agonist ivuxolimab in advanced cancers. Study background: Partial responses were achieved by three patients, one with hepatocellular carcinoma and two with cutaneous melanoma. Study-level findings and limits: Among T cells, CD8+ cells averaged more expanded clones than CD4+ cells. Dosing at 0.1 to 3.0 mg/kg was accompanied by clonal expansion of CD4+ and CD8+ blood T cells by week 6.

The germline gives CDR1 SNHLY, CDR2 FYNNEI. The CDR3 consists of 12 residues. Trimming took off 8 bases at V and 5 bases at J, with 12 bases between the two ends. Autoimmune disease history or systemic immunosuppression barred patients. TCRdb's copy holds only in-frame clones and misses some; the assay was immunoSEQ multiplex PCR. This sample has fewer than 90,000 clones, with about 90% found just once. With respect to this clone: Its target is unknown.

This rearrangement joins TRBV2 to TRBJ2-5, with D unresolved. Here the sequenced sample was CD4+ or CD8+ T cells sorted from blood, taken in a trial of the OX40 agonist ivuxolimab. This TCR was recovered from an adult with an advanced solid tumor such as melanoma, head and neck, liver or kidney cancer. The DNA of the CDR3 is TGTGCCAGCTTTGGGGTGGGGGAGACCCAGTACTTC. Its protein is CASFGVGETQYF.